The present TCR beta chain was sequenced within a study of shared clonotypes between healthy human individuals. Overall study findings and caveats: In contrast to clonotypes shared by all four donors, non-shared clonotypes had lower generation probabilities. Depth was large, yet rarefaction showed that sorted-subset sequencing was incomplete.

Genomic DNA belonging to each subset was distributed in equal measure over several immunoSEQ plates. Generated by immunoSEQ multiplex PCR, the TCRdb table keeps only in-frame clones and is missing some. The sample lists about 1 million clones, around 76% occurring once. This clone was detected many times. Its antigen is undetermined. Deletions cut 1 base from V and 4 bases from J, with 11 bases between. The CDR3 spans 16 residues. CDR1 LNHNV and CDR2 YYDKDF come from the germline V gene (reference sequence). This clonotype was sampled from a man between 18 and 29 years old in good health. Sequencing was performed on memory CD4+ T cells sorted from blood. Subset here: CD45RA-negative fraction. The chain combines TRBV15 with TRBJ2-6; D is unclear. CDR3 amino acids: CATSRGSFVGANVLTF. CDR3 sequence (DNA): TGTGCCACCAGCAGAGGTTCTTTTGTAGGGGCCAACGTCCTGACTTTC.